These 5 T cell receptor beta chains originate from one sample sequenced in a study of cytomegalovirus exposure and HLA in healthy donors. Clones were sequenced by immunoSEQ multiplex PCR, and TCRdb holds only the in-frame ones, with some missing. The sample shows around 200,000 clones, about 80% of them seen only once. The specimen sequenced was PBMCs. The receptors shown here come from a woman between 18 and 29 years old in good health and CMV-seropositive.

J is TRBJ1-6 and V is TRBV5-1, with 11 bases that match TRBD1. Germline V lookup: CDR1 SGHRS, CDR2 YFSETQ. The ends lost 4 bases at V and 8 bases at J; junction bases unmatched: 5. The CDR3 length is 15 residues. CDR3 protein: CASSPGTGGHSPLHF. DNA for the CDR3: TGCGCCAGCAGCCCCGGGACAGGGGGACATTCACCCCTCCACTTT.

The rearrangement links TRBV7-9 to TRBJ2-7; no reliable D call. Trimming stripped 4 bases from V and 4 bases from J, with 8 bases between. The germline gives CDR1 SEHNR, CDR2 FQNEAQ (reference sequence). The CDR3 has 12 amino acids. The CDR3 DNA sequence: TGTGCCAGCAGCTCGCTATCGTACGAGCAGTACTTC. It encodes CASSSLSYEQYF. The full variable domain, with the rest looked up from reference TRBV7-9 and TRBJ2-7, is DTGVSQNPRHKITKRGQNVTFRCDPISEHNRLYWYRQTLGQGPEFLTYFQNEAQLEKSRLLSDRFSAERPKGSFSTLEIQRTEQGDSAMYLCASSSLSYEQYFGPGTRLTVT.

This chain uses TRBV7-2 with TRBJ1-2; 9 bases line up with TRBD1. There are 15 residues in the CDR3. Germline V CDR1 and CDR2: SGHTA, FQGNSA. V shed 1 base and J 7 bases; nucleotides not matched to a gene: 7. This chain's CDR3 is CASSLVGTGSIGYTF. Here the CDR3 DNA reads TGTGCCAGCAGCTTAGTAGGGACAGGGTCGATTGGCTACACCTTC.

The chain combines TRBV9 with TRBJ1-3; no clear D. CDR1 and CDR2 (germline): SGDLS, YYNGEE. V was pared by 5 bases and J by 3 bases, with 15 bases between. The CDR3 covers 15 residues. The CDR3 nucleotides read TGTGCCAGCAGAGGAAGCACAGATGGTGGAAACACCATATATTTT. This codes for CASRGSTDGGNTIYF.

The rearrangement joins TRBV25-1 to TRBJ2-4; D possibly corresponds to TRBD2 (6 bases). V lost 4 bases to trimming and J lost 2 bases, with 9 bases between them. This CDR3 region has 14 residues. Per germline, CDR1 MGHDK and CDR2 SYGVNS. The CDR3 DNA sequence: TGTGCCAGCAGTGGGGCGGGGTCCAAAAACATTCAGTACTTC. Encoded protein: CASSGAGSKNIQYF. The full variable domain, its missing parts supplied by reference TRBV25-1 and TRBJ2-4, is EADIYQTPRYLVIGTGKKITLECSQTMGHDKMYWYQQDPGMELHLIHYSYGVNSTEKGDLSSESTVSRIRTEHFPLTLESARPSHTSQYLCASSGAGSKNIQYFGAGTRLSVL.